The 32 T cell receptor beta chains presented below share a single source sample, sequenced in a study of T cells in Graves' hyperthyroidism and ophthalmopathy. Regions amplified from RNA transcripts were the TCR beta CDR3 regions. A first-round RT-PCR of the TCR CDR3 used the HTBI primer set. MiXCR, run by TCRdb on the multiplex PCR reads, gives a single entry per CDR3 protein. The sample yields more than 75,000 distinct CDR3 sequences, about 51% seen once. The sequencing sample was made of blood. The receptors come from a woman in her thirties or forties with Graves' hyperthyroidism.

This clonotype was seen repeatedly, ten times or more. This chain links TRBV7-8 with TRBJ1-1, with D unclear. The length of the CDR3 is 14 residues. Trimming shortened V by 2 bases and J by 0 bases, and 7 bases separated the two germline ends. Germline V gene lookup returns CDR1 SGHVS and CDR2 FQNEAQ. DNA of the CDR3: TGTGCCAGCAGCTTAATGGCAGTGAACACTGAAGCTTTCTTT. As protein: CASSLMAVNTEAFF.

The genes are TRBV20-1 and TRBJ1-1, with TRBD1 matching 11 bases. With 0 bases clipped from V and 8 bases from J, the junction kept 14 bases outside the gene matches. CDR1 is DFQATT and CDR2 is SNEGSKA in the germline V gene (reference sequence). The CDR3 contains 17 residues. In nucleotides, the CDR3 is TGCAGTGCTAGAGATACCTCGGGGACAGGGGGACGCCCAGAAGCTTTCTTT. Its translation: CSARDTSGTGGRPEAFF.

This clonotype was detected ten times or more. The gene calls are TRBV7-2 and TRBJ2-2, with TRBD2 as a possible D gene (6 bases). Germline values: CDR1 SGHTA, CDR2 FQGNSA. V lost 1 base, J lost 6 bases, and 15 bases lay in between. This CDR3 is 16 amino acids long. CDR3 bases: TGTGCCAGCAGCTTAGGCGCGGGAAGTTGGGCCGGGGAGCTGTTTTTT. Residues: CASSLGAGSWAGELFF.

The genes are TRBV2 and TRBJ2-5; D is possibly TRBD2 (5 bases). V lost 3 bases to trimming and J lost 2 bases, with 7 bases between them. CDR3 size: 13 residues. CDR1 is SNHLY, CDR2 FYNNEI, per germline. CDR3 sequence reads: CASSEGRQETQYF. As DNA, the CDR3 is TGTGCCAGCAGTGAGGGGAGACAAGAGACCCAGTACTTC.

This clonotype was detected many times. The chain joins TRBV10-3 to TRBJ1-1; D remains unclear. Germline loops: CDR1 ENHRY, CDR2 SYGVKD. The germline V and J ends were trimmed by 3 bases and 6 bases, with 14 bases remaining between them. The CDR3 totals 14 residues. Written as DNA, the CDR3 is TGTGCCATCAGTGAAGAAGGGCGGAGCGCTGAAGCTTTCTTT. Its protein is CAISEEGRSAEAFF.

The sample holds many counts of this clonotype. This chain connects TRBV5-6 to TRBJ2-2; TRBD1 matches 7 bases. The CDR3 extends over 13 amino acids. From germline, CDR1 is SGHDT and CDR2 YYEEEE. V shed 0 bases and J 9 bases; nucleotides not matched to a gene: 2. The CDR3 nucleotides read TGTGCCAGCAGCTTGGCGACAGGGAGGGAGCTGTTTTTT. Translation: CASSLATGRELFF.

This clonotype was picked up one time. This chain links TRBV2 with TRBJ1-5; D is possibly TRBD1 (6 bases). V lost 8 bases and J 1 base, leaving 15 bases between the germline ends. The CDR3 is 15 residues long. Germline V gives CDR1 SNHLY, CDR2 FYNNEI. The CDR3 here is CASRYETGSNQPQHF. In DNA, the CDR3 is TGTGCCAGCCGTTATGAGACAGGCAGCAATCAGCCCCAGCATTTT.

J is TRBJ1-1 and V is TRBV15; 8 bases are shared with TRBD1. V dropped 3 bases and J dropped 5; count of bases not matched to a gene: 8. CDR1 and CDR2 (germline): LNHNV, YYDKDF (reference sequence). The CDR3 totals 15 residues. CDR3 region: CATSSTGQGWTEAFF. The CDR3 region has the DNA TGTGCCACCAGCAGCACAGGACAGGGTTGGACTGAAGCTTTCTTT.

The chain carries TRBV7-8 and TRBJ1-2; 9 nucleotides agree with TRBD1. The CDR3 consists of 16 residues. Germline-derived CDR1 and CDR2 are SGHVS and FQNEAQ. Trimming cost V 6 bases and J 2 bases; bases outside gene matches: 10. This CDR3 is CASSVSGTGKNYGYTF. In DNA form, the CDR3 reads TGTGCCAGCAGTGTATCCGGGACAGGGAAGAACTATGGCTACACCTTC.

This chain links TRBV13 with TRBJ2-3; no clear D. This CDR3 has 12 residues. The V and J ends lost 5 bases and 8 bases respectively, with 11 bases between them. Germline V lookup: CDR1 PRHDT, CDR2 FYEKMQ (reference sequence). CDR3 bases: TGTGCCAGCAGCCCCCTAAAGGGTACGCAGTATTTT. Translated, it gives CASSPLKGTQYF.

Points on this clonotype: The missing conserved phenylalanine or tryptophan at the end of this CDR3 makes a read error likely. Because the CDR3's place on the DNA is in doubt, the DNA is left out and the CDR3 is given as listed by TCRdb. The chain has TRBV7-2 and TRBJ2-2; the table's D call, TRBD1, was not checked against the DNA. The CDR3 is 8 residues long, ends included. Germline V gene sequence: CDR1 SGHTA, CDR2 FQGNSA. CDR3 loop: CASSRPLS.

Of note for this clonotype: A read error may produce the germline difference seen at one junction end. The chain joins TRBV10-2 to TRBJ2-7; 8 bases are shared with TRBD2. The CDR3 length is 14 residues. CDR1 and CDR2 (germline): WSHSY, SAAADI. The CDR3 reads CASSESSGSSEQYF. The CDR3 region has the DNA TGCGCCAGTAGTGAGTCGAGCGGGAGTTCCGAGCAGTACTTC.

This clonotype was recorded many times. The V gene is TRBV7-9, the J gene TRBJ2-7, with D possibly TRBD1 on 5 matching bases. The CDR3 is 16 residues long. V was trimmed by 5 bases and J by 3 bases, leaving 20 bases between them. Germline V gene lookup returns CDR1 SEHNR and CDR2 FQNEAQ (reference sequence). CDR3 residues: CASSVTPFGADYEQYF. The CDR3, as DNA: TGTGCCAGCAGCGTAACCCCGTTTGGGGCGGACTACGAGCAGTACTTC.

CDR3 bases: TGTGCCAGCAGCTTAGGGGCAAGCAATCAGCCCCAGCATTTT. The encoded protein is CASSLGASNQPQHF. The rearrangement joins TRBV11-1 to TRBJ1-5, with no clear D. The CDR3 runs 14 residues. Trimming removed 1 base from V and 1 base from J, with 5 bases in between. Germline V gene lookup returns CDR1 SGHAT and CDR2 FQDESV (reference sequence).

The chain links TRBV29-1 to TRBJ2-5; D is ambiguous. Trimming took 8 bases from V and 5 from J, leaving 15 bases between them. The CDR3 covers 12 residues. Germline assignment: CDR1 SQVTM and CDR2 ANQGSEA. The CDR3, as DNA: TGCAGCTTTACCTTTGGGCTGGAGACCCAGTACTTC. The encoded protein is CSFTFGLETQYF.

A single count supports this clonotype. The gene calls are TRBV21-1 and TRBJ1-2. TRBV21-1 is tagged as a pseudogene. The CDR3 length is 16 residues. DNA of the CDR3: TGTGCCAGCAGCATACTAGCGGGGGGCCTGACGTATGGCTACACCTTC. Translating gives CASSILAGGLTYGYTF.

V and J are TRBV13 and TRBJ1-5; 12 nucleotides agree with TRBD1. The V segment lost 5 bases and the J segment 2 bases; nucleotides outside the gene matches: 10. CDR3 length: 18 residues. Germline values: CDR1 PRHDT, CDR2 FYEKMQ (reference sequence). The CDR3 sequence: CASSPPGQGAEGNQPQHF. The DNA of the CDR3 is TGTGCCAGCAGCCCTCCGGGACAGGGGGCTGAAGGCAATCAGCCCCAGCATTTT. Looking up the rest from reference TRBV13 and TRBJ1-5 gives the full variable domain: AAGVIQSPRHLIKEKRETATLKCYPIPRHDTVYWYQQGPGQDPQFLISFYEKMQSDKGSIPDRFSAQQFSDYHSELNMSSLELGDSALYFCASSPPGQGAEGNQPQHFGDGTRLSIL.

This clonotype was seen only a few times. The chain has TRBV9 and TRBJ1-3; no definite D call. V lost 0 bases, J lost 2 bases, and 9 bases lay in between. CDR1 is SGDLS, CDR2 YYNGEE, per germline. This CDR3 has 15 amino acids. The CDR3 here is CASSVEPGAGNTIYF. Written as DNA, the CDR3 is TGTGCCAGCAGCGTAGAACCCGGGGCTGGAAACACCATATATTTT.

V usage is TRBV20-1 and J usage is TRBJ2-5; TRBD2 matches at 10 bases. Per the germline V gene, CDR1 is DFQATT and CDR2 is SNEGSKA (reference sequence). The CDR3 covers 14 residues. Trimming took 6 bases from V and 4 from J; bases not matched to a gene: 8. The CDR3: CSALGSGRGETQYF. CDR3 sequence (DNA): TGCAGTGCCCTCGGAAGCGGGAGGGGAGAGACCCAGTACTTC.

The sample holds many counts of this clonotype. The chain combines TRBV29-1 with TRBJ1-3; maybe TRBD1 (6 bases). The V end was cut by 6 bases, the J end by 4 bases, with 19 bases between. Germline CDR1 reads SQVTM; CDR2 reads ANQGSEA. The CDR3 is 15 residues long. CDR3 protein: CSVGGQSTLGNTIYF. The CDR3 DNA sequence: TGCAGCGTGGGAGGACAGTCCACTCTGGGAAACACCATATATTTT. Based on the CDR3 plus reference TRBV29-1 and TRBJ1-3, the full variable domain is SAVISQKPSRDICQRGTSLTIQCQVDSQVTMMFWYRQQPGQSLTLIATANQGSEATYESGFVIDKFPISRPNLTFSTLTVSNMSPEDSSIYLCSVGGQSTLGNTIYFGEGSWLTVV.

The rearrangement uses TRBV29-1 and TRBJ1-1, with 9 bases lining up with TRBD1. CDR3 length: 14 amino acids. The V and J ends lost 8 bases and 4 bases, in that order; junction bases with no gene match: 11. Germline CDR1 and CDR2: SQVTM and ANQGSEA. The CDR3 loop is CSKDRGRLVTEAFF. The CDR3, as DNA: TGCAGCAAGGACAGGGGACGACTCGTCACTGAAGCTTTCTTT.

This clonotype showed up just a few times. The chain combines TRBV5-1 with TRBJ2-7; D is unresolved. V lost 7 bases and J 0 bases, leaving 17 bases between the germline ends. The germline gives CDR1 SGHRS, CDR2 YFSETQ. CDR3 length equals 15 residues. The CDR3 DNA follows: TGCGCCAGCGCCCGGATCCCGGAAAACTCCTACGAGCAGTACTTC. Translating gives CASARIPENSYEQYF.

This clonotype was observed at least ten times. This chain uses TRBV20-1 with TRBJ2-2; TRBD2 aligns across 11 bases. There are 16 residues in the CDR3. Germline-derived CDR1 and CDR2 are DFQATT and SNEGSKA (reference sequence). Trimming at V came to 5 bases and at J to 5 bases, leaving 10 bases not matched to a gene. CDR3 sequence (DNA): TGCAGTGCTTACTCCCTAGCGGGAGGTGTTACCGGGGAGCTGTTTTTT. Its protein product is CSAYSLAGGVTGELFF.

This clonotype was observed at least ten times. The V and J genes are TRBV5-1 and TRBJ1-6, with TRBD1 as a possible D gene (6 bases). V shed 4 bases and J shed 3 bases, with 11 bases lying between them. Germline assignment: CDR1 SGHRS and CDR2 YFSETQ. The CDR3 has 15 residues. CDR3 sequence: CASSPVTGYNSPLHF. DNA for the CDR3: TGCGCCAGCAGCCCGGTGACAGGCTATAATTCACCCCTCCACTTT.

The chain recombines TRBV20-1 with TRBJ2-5; 8 positions agree with TRBD1. After removal of 5 bases from V and 2 bases from J, the junction contained 7 bases not matched to a gene. Germline V CDR1 and CDR2: DFQATT, SNEGSKA (reference sequence). The CDR3 is 14 residues long. The CDR3 loop reads CSAPRTGWQETQYF. The CDR3 DNA is TGCAGTGCTCCCCGGACAGGGTGGCAAGAGACCCAGTACTTC.

There are a few counts of this clonotype. V gene TRBV7-9 combines with J gene TRBJ2-7; 12 bases align to TRBD1. CDR1 is SEHNR and CDR2 is FQNEAQ in the germline V gene (reference sequence). The CDR3 totals 21 residues. With 5 bases clipped from V and 0 bases from J, the junction kept 20 bases outside the gene matches. This chain's CDR3 is CASSRPGTGGLLYLSSYEQYF. The CDR3 DNA is TGTGCCAGCAGCCGACCCGGGACAGGGGGCTTGCTGTATTTGAGCTCCTACGAGCAGTACTTC. The full variable domain, in which reference TRBV7-9 and TRBJ2-7 provide the parts outside the CDR3, is DTGVSQNPRHKITKRGQNVTFRCDPISEHNRLYWYRQTLGQGPEFLTYFQNEAQLEKSRLLSDRFSAERPKGSFSTLEIQRTEQGDSAMYLCASSRPGTGGLLYLSSYEQYFGPGTRLTVT.

This clonotype was counted at least ten times. J is TRBJ2-5 and V is TRBV6-6, with TRBD1 as a possible D gene (6 bases). The CDR3 is 15 amino acids. CDR1 MNHNY and CDR2 SVGAGI come from the germline V gene (reference sequence). V was pared by 6 bases and J by 1 base, with 15 bases between. The CDR3 DNA reads TGTGCCAGCAGGCGAGACAGGCCTACCCAAGAGACCCAGTACTTC. Amino acids: CASRRDRPTQETQYF.

J is TRBJ1-6 and V is TRBV9; 9 nucleotides line up with TRBD1. Germline V gives CDR1 SGDLS, CDR2 YYNGEE. The V segment lost 3 bases and the J segment 8 bases; nucleotides outside the gene matches: 9. CDR3 length equals 16 residues. This CDR3 reads CASSASPGQGDSPLHF. In DNA form, the CDR3 reads TGTGCCAGCAGCGCATCACCGGGACAGGGCGATTCACCCCTCCACTTT.

The chain couples TRBV6-1 to TRBJ1-5, with D possibly matching TRBD1 (6 bases). Germline V gives CDR1 MNHNS, CDR2 SASEGT. The CDR3 has 15 residues. V dropped 4 bases and J dropped 0 bases, with 10 bases sitting between them. DNA of the CDR3: TGTGCCAGCAGTGGGACAGTCTATAGCAATCAGCCCCAGCATTTT. As protein: CASSGTVYSNQPQHF.

The chain couples TRBV7-6 to TRBJ1-6; D may be TRBD1 (5 bases). The CDR3 runs 17 residues. V lost 2 bases to trimming and J lost 12 bases, with 23 bases between them. Germline loops: CDR1 SGHVS, CDR2 FNYEAQ. The CDR3 sequence: CASSLIVGSQVGVPLHF. DNA for the CDR3: TGTGCCAGCAGCTTAATCGTGGGCAGCCAAGTGGGGGTACCCCTCCACTTT.

For the CDR3, the DNA is TGTGCCAGCAACCCCCTCGGACTAGCGGGATTTGAAGAGACCCAGTACTTC. Amino acid sequence: CASNPLGLAGFEETQYF. The chain has TRBV7-2 and TRBJ2-5; 12 bases map to TRBD2. The CDR3 is 17 residues long. The V gene end was trimmed by 7 bases and the J gene end by 3 bases; junction bases not matched to a gene: 12. Looked up from germline, CDR1 is SGHTA and CDR2 is FQGNSA.

This chain uses TRBV10-3 with TRBJ1-5, with TRBD1 matching over 8 bases. Trimming took 6 bases from V and 14 from J; bases not matched to a gene: 9. Germline values: CDR1 ENHRY, CDR2 SYGVKD. The CDR3 covers 12 residues. The CDR3 DNA reads TGTGCCATCAGCACAGGGGGAACCTACGAGCATTTT. Translated, it gives CAISTGGTYEHF.